The 5 T cell receptor beta chains below were found in one sample sequenced in a study of cytomegalovirus exposure and HLA in healthy donors. It was with 60 Vbeta and 13 Jbeta primers that the PCR ran. Profiling relied on immunoSEQ multiplex PCR, and the TCRdb table lists in-frame clones only, not all of them. The repertoire includes approximately 220,000 clones, 76% of them detected once, and under 0.8% sits in the top ten. The material sequenced was PBMCs. These receptors were collected from a man aged 18 to 35 in good health and CMV-seronegative.

The V call is TRBV5-1, the J call TRBJ1-1; tentatively, D is TRBD1 (5 bases). The V and J ends lost 2 bases and 1 base respectively, with 15 bases between them. Germline V lookup: CDR1 SGHRS, CDR2 YFSETQ. This CDR3 comprises 16 residues. In DNA form, the CDR3 reads TGCGCCAGCAGCTTAAGGGGTGGCGGCGGGAACACTGAAGCTTTCTTT. Translating gives CASSLRGGGGNTEAFF. The full variable domain, in which reference TRBV5-1 and TRBJ1-1 provide the parts outside the CDR3, is KAGVTQTPRYLIKTRGQQVTLSCSPISGHRSVSWYQQTPGQGLQFLFEYFSETQRNKGNFPGRFSGRQFSNSRSEMNVSTLELGDSALYLCASSLRGGGGNTEAFFGQGTRLTVV.

The chain is built from TRBV25-1 and TRBJ1-1, with 9 bases that match TRBD1. CDR1 and CDR2 (germline): MGHDK, SYGVNS. CDR3 length equals 14 residues. The V gene end was trimmed by 4 bases and the J gene end by 7 bases; junction bases not matched to a gene: 7. The CDR3 is CASSAVQGAGEAFF. In DNA, the CDR3 is TGTGCCAGCAGTGCAGTACAGGGGGCGGGTGAAGCTTTCTTT. Looking up the rest from reference TRBV25-1 and TRBJ1-1 gives the full variable domain: EADIYQTPRYLVIGTGKKITLECSQTMGHDKMYWYQQDPGMELHLIHYSYGVNSTEKGDLSSESTVSRIRTEHFPLTLESARPSHTSQYLCASSAVQGAGEAFFGQGTRLTVV.

The rearrangement uses TRBV2 and TRBJ1-1; TRBD1 agrees at 7 bases. The V and J ends lost 6 bases and 1 base, in that order; junction bases with no gene match: 5. The CDR3 covers 14 residues. The germline CDR1 and CDR2 sequences are SNHLY and FYNNEI. In nucleotides, the CDR3 is TGTGCCAGCAGCAGGACAGGACGGAACACTGAAGCTTTCTTT. Its translation is CASSRTGRNTEAFF.

This clone was seen only a few times. As DNA, the CDR3 is TGTGCCAGCAGCTTGGCCGGCGCAGGGATAGGAAACACCATATATTTT. This translates into CASSLAGAGIGNTIYF. The chain combines TRBV5-6 with TRBJ1-3; weak D call: TRBD1 (5 bases). The CDR3 runs to 16 residues. Deletions cut 0 bases from V and 4 bases from J, with 14 bases between. Germline CDR1 SGHDT, CDR2 YYEEEE.

The genes are TRBV15 and TRBJ1-1, with D possibly being TRBD1 (6 bases). Per the germline V gene, CDR1 is LNHNV and CDR2 is YYDKDF (reference sequence). V dropped 0 bases and J dropped 11 bases, with 13 bases sitting between them. The length of the CDR3 is 13 residues. The CDR3 DNA reads as TGTGCCACCAGCAGAGATGTGGGGGCGCCCGCTTTCTTT. Encoded protein: CATSRDVGAPAFF.